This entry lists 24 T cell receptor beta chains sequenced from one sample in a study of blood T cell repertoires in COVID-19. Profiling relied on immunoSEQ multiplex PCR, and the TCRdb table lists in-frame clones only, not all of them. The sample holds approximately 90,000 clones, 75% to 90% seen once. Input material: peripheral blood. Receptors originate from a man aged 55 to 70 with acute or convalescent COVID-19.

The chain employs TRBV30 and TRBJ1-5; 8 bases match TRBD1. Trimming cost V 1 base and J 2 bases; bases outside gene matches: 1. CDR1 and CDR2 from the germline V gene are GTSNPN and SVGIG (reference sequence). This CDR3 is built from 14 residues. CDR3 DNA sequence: TGTGCCTGGAGTGAGGGACAGGGCAATCAGCCCCAGCATTTT. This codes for CAWSEGQGNQPQHF.

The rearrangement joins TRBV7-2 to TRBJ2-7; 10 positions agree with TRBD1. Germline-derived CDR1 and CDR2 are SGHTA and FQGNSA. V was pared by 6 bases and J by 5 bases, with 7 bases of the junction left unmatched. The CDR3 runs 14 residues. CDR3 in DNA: TGTGCCAGCAGACCAGACAGGGGGCTCCACGAGCAGTACTTC. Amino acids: CASRPDRGLHEQYF.

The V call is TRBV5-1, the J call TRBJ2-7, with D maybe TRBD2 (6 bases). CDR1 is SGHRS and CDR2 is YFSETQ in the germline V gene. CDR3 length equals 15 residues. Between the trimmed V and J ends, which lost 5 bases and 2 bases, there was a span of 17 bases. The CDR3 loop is CASRRDGTATYEQYF. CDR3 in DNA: TGCGCCAGCAGAAGGGACGGGACTGCTACCTACGAGCAGTACTTC.

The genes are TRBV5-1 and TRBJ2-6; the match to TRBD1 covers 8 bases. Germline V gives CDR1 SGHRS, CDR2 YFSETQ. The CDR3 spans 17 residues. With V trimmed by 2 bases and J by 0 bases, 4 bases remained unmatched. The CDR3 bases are TGCGCCAGCAGCTTCGGACAGGGAACCTCTGGGGCCAACGTCCTGACTTTC. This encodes CASSFGQGTSGANVLTF.

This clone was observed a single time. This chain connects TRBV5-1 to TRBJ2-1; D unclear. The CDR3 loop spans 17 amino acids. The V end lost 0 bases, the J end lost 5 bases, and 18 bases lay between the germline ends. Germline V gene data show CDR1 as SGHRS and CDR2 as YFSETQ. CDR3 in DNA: TGCGCCAGCAGCTTGGCGACATCCATAACGGCTCACAATGAGCAGTTCTTC. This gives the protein CASSLATSITAHNEQFF.

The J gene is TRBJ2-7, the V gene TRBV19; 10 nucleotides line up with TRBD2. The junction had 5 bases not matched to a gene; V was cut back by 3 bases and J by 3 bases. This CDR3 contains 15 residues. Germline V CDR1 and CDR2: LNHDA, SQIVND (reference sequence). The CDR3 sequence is CASSMSGRVSYEQYF. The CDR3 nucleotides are TGTGCCAGTAGTATGAGCGGGAGGGTCAGCTACGAGCAGTACTTC.

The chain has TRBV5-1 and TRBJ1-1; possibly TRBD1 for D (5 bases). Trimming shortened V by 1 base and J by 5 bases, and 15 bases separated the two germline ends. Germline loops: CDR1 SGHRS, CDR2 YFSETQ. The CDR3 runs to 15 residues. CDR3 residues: CASSLFSRGSTEAFF. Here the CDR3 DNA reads TGCGCCAGCAGCTTGTTCAGTAGGGGAAGTACTGAAGCTTTCTTT. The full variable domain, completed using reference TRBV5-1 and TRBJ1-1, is KAGVTQTPRYLIKTRGQQVTLSCSPISGHRSVSWYQQTPGQGLQFLFEYFSETQRNKGNFPGRFSGRQFSNSRSEMNVSTLELGDSALYLCASSLFSRGSTEAFFGQGTRLTVV.

The CDR3 DNA reads TGTGCCTGGAGTGTACTGGTCAGGGCCGGCAATGAGCAGTTCTTC. Its protein is CAWSVLVRAGNEQFF. The chain combines TRBV30 with TRBJ2-1, with a weak D call TRBD1 (5 bases). The V gene's germline CDR1 is GTSNPN and CDR2 SVGIG (reference sequence). This CDR3 contains 15 residues. The V end lost 0 bases, the J end lost 6 bases, and 15 bases lay between the germline ends.

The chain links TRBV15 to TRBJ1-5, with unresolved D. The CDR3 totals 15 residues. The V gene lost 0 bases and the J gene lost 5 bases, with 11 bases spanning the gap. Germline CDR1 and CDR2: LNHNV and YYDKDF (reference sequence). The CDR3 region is CATSREGRIDQPQHF. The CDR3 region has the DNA TGTGCCACCAGCAGAGAGGGCCGGATTGATCAGCCCCAGCATTTT.

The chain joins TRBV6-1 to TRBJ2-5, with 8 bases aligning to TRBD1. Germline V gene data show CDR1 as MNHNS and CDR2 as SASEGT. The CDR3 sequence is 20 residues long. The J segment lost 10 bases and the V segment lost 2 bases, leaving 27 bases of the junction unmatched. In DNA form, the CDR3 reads TGTGCCAGCAGTGAAATCTCTTGGACAGGGAAAGAGGTCATAACCGAGGACCAGTACTTC. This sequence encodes CASSEISWTGKEVITEDQYF.

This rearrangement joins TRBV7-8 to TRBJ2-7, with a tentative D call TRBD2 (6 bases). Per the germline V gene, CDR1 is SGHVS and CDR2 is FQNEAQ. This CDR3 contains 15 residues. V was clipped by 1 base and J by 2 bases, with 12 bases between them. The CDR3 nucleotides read TGTGCCAGCAGCTTAGTGCAGGGAGGCACCTACGAGCAGTACTTC. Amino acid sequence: CASSLVQGGTYEQYF.

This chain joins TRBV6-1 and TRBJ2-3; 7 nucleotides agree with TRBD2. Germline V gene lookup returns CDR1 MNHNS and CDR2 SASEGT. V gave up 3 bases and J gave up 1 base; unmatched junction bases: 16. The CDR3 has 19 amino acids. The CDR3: CASSDRLASNGRGTDTQYF. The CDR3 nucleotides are TGTGCCAGCAGTGACCGACTAGCCTCAAATGGTCGAGGCACAGATACGCAGTATTTT.

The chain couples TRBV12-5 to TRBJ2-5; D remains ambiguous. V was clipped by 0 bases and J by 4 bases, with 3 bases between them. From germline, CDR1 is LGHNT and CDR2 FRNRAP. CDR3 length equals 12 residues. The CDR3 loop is CASGLVRETQYF. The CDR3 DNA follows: TGTGCTAGTGGTTTGGTCAGAGAGACCCAGTACTTC.

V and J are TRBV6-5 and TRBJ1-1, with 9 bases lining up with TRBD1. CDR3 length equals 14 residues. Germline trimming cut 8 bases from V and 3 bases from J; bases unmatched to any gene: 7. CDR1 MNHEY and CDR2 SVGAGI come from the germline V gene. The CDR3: CASQRDRVDTEAFF. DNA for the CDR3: TGTGCCAGCCAAAGGGACAGGGTGGACACTGAAGCTTTCTTT.

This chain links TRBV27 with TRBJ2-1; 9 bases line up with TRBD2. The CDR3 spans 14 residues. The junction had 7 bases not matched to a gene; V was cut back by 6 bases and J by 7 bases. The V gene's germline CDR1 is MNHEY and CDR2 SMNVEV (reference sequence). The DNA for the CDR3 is TGTGCCAGCAGGGTAGCGGGAGATCTGAATGAGCAGTTCTTC. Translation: CASRVAGDLNEQFF.

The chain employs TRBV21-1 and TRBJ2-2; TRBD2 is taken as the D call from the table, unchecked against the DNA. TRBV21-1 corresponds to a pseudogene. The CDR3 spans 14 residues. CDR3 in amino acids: CASSGGTNTGELFF. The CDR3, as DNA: TGTGCCAGCAGCGGCGGAACGAACACCGGGGAGCTGTTTTTT.

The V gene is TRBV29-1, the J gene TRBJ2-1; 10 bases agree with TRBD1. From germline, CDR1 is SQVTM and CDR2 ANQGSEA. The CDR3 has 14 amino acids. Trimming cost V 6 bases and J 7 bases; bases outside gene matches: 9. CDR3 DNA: TGCAGCGTGGATGACAGGGGGCGCGTAAATGAGCAGTTCTTC. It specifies CSVDDRGRVNEQFF.

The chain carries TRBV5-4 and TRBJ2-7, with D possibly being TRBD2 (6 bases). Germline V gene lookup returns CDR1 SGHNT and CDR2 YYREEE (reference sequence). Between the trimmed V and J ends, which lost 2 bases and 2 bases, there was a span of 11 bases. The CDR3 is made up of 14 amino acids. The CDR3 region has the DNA TGTGCCAGCAGCTTCGGGGGTCCCACCTACGAGCAGTACTTC. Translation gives CASSFGGPTYEQYF.

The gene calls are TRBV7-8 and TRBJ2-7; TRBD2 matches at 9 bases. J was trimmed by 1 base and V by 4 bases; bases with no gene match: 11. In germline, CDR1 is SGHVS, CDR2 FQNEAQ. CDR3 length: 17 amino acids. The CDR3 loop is CASSSTLRLAGSYEQYF. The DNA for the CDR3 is TGTGCCAGCAGCTCAACCTTGAGGCTAGCGGGGTCCTACGAGCAGTACTTC.

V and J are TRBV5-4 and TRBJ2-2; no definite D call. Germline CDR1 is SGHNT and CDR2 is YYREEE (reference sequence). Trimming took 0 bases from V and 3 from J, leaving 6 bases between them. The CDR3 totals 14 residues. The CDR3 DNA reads TGTGCCAGCAGCTTGGATCCGGACACCGGGGAGCTGTTTTTT. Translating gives CASSLDPDTGELFF.

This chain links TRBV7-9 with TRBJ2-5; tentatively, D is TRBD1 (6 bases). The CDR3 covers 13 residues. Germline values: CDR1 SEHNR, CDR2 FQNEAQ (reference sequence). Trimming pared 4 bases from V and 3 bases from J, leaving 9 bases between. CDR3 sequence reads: CASSSGQKETQYF. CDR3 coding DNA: TGTGCCAGCAGCTCCGGACAGAAAGAGACCCAGTACTTC. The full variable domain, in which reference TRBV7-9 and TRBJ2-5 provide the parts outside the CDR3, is DTGVSQNPRHKITKRGQNVTFRCDPISEHNRLYWYRQTLGQGPEFLTYFQNEAQLEKSRLLSDRFSAERPKGSFSTLEIQRTEQGDSAMYLCASSSGQKETQYFGPGTRLLVL.

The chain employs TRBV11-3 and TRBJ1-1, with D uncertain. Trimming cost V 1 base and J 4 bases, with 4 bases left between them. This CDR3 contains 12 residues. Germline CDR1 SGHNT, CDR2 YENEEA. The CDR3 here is CASSLGPTEAFF. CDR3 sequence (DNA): TGTGCCAGCAGCTTAGGGCCCACTGAAGCTTTCTTT.

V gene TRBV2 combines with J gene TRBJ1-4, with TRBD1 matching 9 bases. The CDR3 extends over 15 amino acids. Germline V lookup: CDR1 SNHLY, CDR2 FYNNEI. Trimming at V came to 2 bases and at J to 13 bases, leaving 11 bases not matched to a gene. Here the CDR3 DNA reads TGTGCCAGCAGTGAAAGGACAGGGGAAGCCAAGAGACTGTTTTTT. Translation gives CASSERTGEAKRLFF. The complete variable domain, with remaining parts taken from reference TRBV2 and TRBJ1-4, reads EPEVTQTPSHQVTQMGQEVILRCVPISNHLYFYWYRQILGQKVEFLVSFYNNEISEKSEIFDDQFSVERPDGSNFTLKIRSTKLEDSAMYFCASSERTGEAKRLFFGSGTQLSVL.

The CDR3 region has the DNA TGTGCCAGCATTCTCCCCACGGGTAGTAACACTGAAGCTTTCTTT. Protein: CASILPTGSNTEAFF. V is TRBV2 and J is TRBJ1-1; D is uncertain. The length of the CDR3 is 15 residues. Germline CDR1 is SNHLY and CDR2 is FYNNEI. V shed 7 bases and J shed 2 bases, with 17 bases lying between them.